These 11 T cell receptor beta chains originate from one sample sequenced in a study of technical replicates of blood from several donors. Profiled with immunoSEQ multiplex PCR; TCRdb holds only in-frame clones, not every one. The sample carries about 88,000 clones, less than 95% recorded once. Input material: T cells isolated from PBMCs. The receptors shown here come from a human donor in good health.

The genes are TRBV4-1 and TRBJ1-4; 9 positions match TRBD1. V gave up 0 bases and J gave up 7 bases; unmatched junction bases: 12. The CDR3 length is 18 residues. The germline V gene encodes CDR1 MGHRA and CDR2 YSYEKL. The CDR3 coding sequence is TGCGCCAGCAGCCAAGATAGGGGGACAGGGTTCGTCAGTGAAAAACTGTTTTTT. This codes for CASSQDRGTGFVSEKLFF.

V gene TRBV7-6 combines with J gene TRBJ1-2; D ambiguous. Between the trimmed V and J ends, which lost 5 bases and 0 bases, there was a span of 10 bases. Germline V gene data show CDR1 as SGHVS and CDR2 as FNYEAQ. This CDR3 comprises 14 residues. The CDR3 DNA follows: TGTGCCAGCAGCCCCGAAGAGGCTAACTATGGCTACACCTTC. Translated, it gives CASSPEEANYGYTF.

This clone was seen just once. J is TRBJ2-1 and V is TRBV7-6, with 14 bases fitting TRBD2. The CDR3 extends over 17 amino acids. Losses at the gene ends were 7 bases for V and 6 bases for J; bases not matched to a gene: 11. Per germline, CDR1 SGHVS and CDR2 FNYEAQ. The CDR3 DNA is TGTGCCAGCACCAAGACTAGCGGGAGGGGGGTCGGCAATGAGCAGTTCTTC. Translation gives CASTKTSGRGVGNEQFF.

The V call is TRBV2, the J call TRBJ2-5, with 8 positions matching TRBD1. The CDR3 is made up of 14 amino acids. Germline CDR1 SNHLY, CDR2 FYNNEI. Unmatched junction bases numbered 11, after V lost 9 bases and J lost 5 bases. DNA for the CDR3: TGTGCCAGTCGCCGACAGGGGTCGGGGGAGACCCAGTACTTC. Encoded protein: CASRRQGSGETQYF.

V is TRBV5-4 and J is TRBJ1-2; D unresolved. V was pared by 2 bases and J by 4 bases, with 12 bases between. Per germline, CDR1 SGHNT and CDR2 YYREEE (reference sequence). CDR3 length equals 14 residues. The DNA of the CDR3 is TGTGCCAGCAGCTTCGCGGGGAAGGGCTATGGCTACACCTTC. Amino acids: CASSFAGKGYGYTF.

CDR3 in DNA: TGTGCCAGCAGCTTAGCAGGGGAGTACGAGCAGTACTTC. This encodes CASSLAGEYEQYF. The chain links TRBV11-3 to TRBJ2-7, with D perhaps TRBD1 (6 bases). With 1 base removed from V and 4 bases from J, the gap between germline ends came to 8 bases. CDR3 length: 13 residues. The V gene's germline CDR1 is SGHNT and CDR2 YENEEA.

J is TRBJ2-1 and V is TRBV7-2; D is perhaps TRBD2 (6 bases). The CDR3 sequence is 16 residues long. Germline values: CDR1 SGHTA, CDR2 FQGNSA. V was clipped by 2 bases and J by 2 bases, with 13 bases between them. CDR3 in DNA: TGTGCCAGCAGCTTACAATTCAGCGGGCCCTACAATGAGCAGTTCTTC. Protein sequence: CASSLQFSGPYNEQFF.

The chain joins TRBV14 to TRBJ2-5; a weak D match, TRBD2 (7 bases). The CDR3 is 15 residues long. CDR1 is SGHDN, CDR2 FVKESK, per germline. V was clipped by 1 base and J by 5 bases, with 14 bases between them. CDR3 in amino acids: CASSQAGGRRETQYF. Here the CDR3 DNA reads TGTGCCAGCAGCCAAGCCGGGGGGCGACGGGAGACCCAGTACTTC.

In this sample, this clone turned up once. The rearrangement uses TRBV30 and TRBJ1-2; no reliable D call. This CDR3 region has 13 residues. Germline CDR1 is GTSNPN and CDR2 is SVGIG (reference sequence). Trimming took off 3 bases at V and 10 bases at J, with 18 bases between the two ends. As DNA, the CDR3 is TGTGCCTGGAGCAAGGAAGGCGGGCATGCCTACACCTTC. Amino acids: CAWSKEGGHAYTF.

Only a few counts were recorded for this clone. The rearrangement joins TRBV4-1 to TRBJ1-1; D uncertain. Germline lookup yields CDR1 MGHRA and CDR2 YSYEKL. V lost 0 bases, J lost 0 bases, and 8 bases lay in between. The CDR3 extends over 15 amino acids. DNA for the CDR3: TGCGCCAGCAGCCAAGAGAGAGGGTTGAACACTGAAGCTTTCTTT. This gives the protein CASSQERGLNTEAFF.

This chain links TRBV28 with TRBJ2-7; D gene uncertain. With 4 bases removed from V and 3 bases from J, the gap between germline ends came to 7 bases. CDR3 length: 12 amino acids. The germline V gene encodes CDR1 MDHEN and CDR2 SYDVKM. CDR3 in amino acids: CASSSSFYEQYF. DNA of the CDR3: TGTGCCAGCAGTTCCTCGTTCTACGAGCAGTACTTC.